A single sample gave rise to the 25 T cell receptor beta chains below, sequenced in a study of blood T cells in healthy people across ages. Primed by a sample-barcoded 5' primer and a J-beta primer mix, a second PCR proceeded for 7 to 11 cycles. TCRdb reprocessed the 5' RACE reads with MiXCR, giving one entry per CDR3 protein. The table shows fewer than 1.5 million distinct CDR3 sequences, with 40% to 50% occurring only once. The source material was blood. The receptors were gathered from a young woman in good health.

The chain combines TRBV20-1 with TRBJ2-1; TRBD2 is a possible D gene (5 bases). There are 12 residues in the CDR3. Trimming left V 6 bases short and J 7 bases short, with 13 bases between. The V gene's germline CDR1 is DFQATT and CDR2 SNEGSKA (reference sequence). The CDR3 here is CSAPSRGNEQFF. The CDR3 DNA sequence: TGCAGTGCCCCGTCTCGGGGAAATGAGCAGTTCTTC.

The chain couples TRBV4-2 to TRBJ2-1, with 13 bases that match TRBD2. J lost 4 bases, V lost 1 base, and 10 bases had no gene match. CDR1 LGHNA and CDR2 YNFKEQ come from the germline V gene. This CDR3 spans 19 amino acids. CDR3 nucleotides: TGTGCCAGCAGCCAAGCCCCTCCGGGACTAGCGGGACTTTACAATGAGCAGTTCTTC. As protein: CASSQAPPGLAGLYNEQFF.

CDR3 in DNA: TGCGCCAGCAGCCAAACCGGGACTAGCGGGGGGGCCACCTACAATGAGCAGTTCTTC. This sequence encodes CASSQTGTSGGATYNEQFF. The chain combines TRBV4-1 with TRBJ2-1; TRBD2 agrees at 16 bases. The germline gives CDR1 MGHRA, CDR2 YSYEKL. This CDR3 spans 19 amino acids. V gave up 2 bases and J gave up 2 bases; unmatched junction bases: 6.

The CDR3 sequence: CASSQPAYGTQYF. As DNA, the CDR3 is TGCGCCAGCAGCCAGCCGGCGTACGGGACCCAGTACTTC. The gene calls are TRBV4-1 and TRBJ2-5; D call uncertain. The CDR3 contains 13 residues. V lost 3 bases, J lost 7 bases, and 12 bases lay in between. Looked up from germline, CDR1 is MGHRA and CDR2 is YSYEKL.

This clonotype was seen more than once but under ten times. V gene TRBV20-1 combines with J gene TRBJ2-1; 14 bases map to TRBD2. Trimming removed 0 bases from V and 3 bases from J; junction bases left unmatched: 4. This CDR3 contains 17 residues. The germline V gene encodes CDR1 DFQATT and CDR2 SNEGSKA (reference sequence). The CDR3 DNA reads as TGCAGTGCTAGAGATCCGGGACTAGCGGGAGACTACAATGAGCAGTTCTTC. Amino acid sequence: CSARDPGLAGDYNEQFF.

The chain couples TRBV9 to TRBJ2-1; 7 nucleotides agree with TRBD2. CDR3 length: 15 amino acids. Germline trimming cut 3 bases from V and 5 bases from J; bases unmatched to any gene: 8. CDR1 and CDR2 (germline): SGDLS, YYNGEE. The CDR3 sequence is CASSDRDYKNNEQFF. In DNA, the CDR3 is TGTGCCAGCAGCGACCGGGACTATAAAAACAATGAGCAGTTCTTC.

The V gene is TRBV28, the J gene TRBJ2-1; no definite D call. This CDR3 is built from 14 residues. Per the germline V gene, CDR1 is MDHEN and CDR2 is SYDVKM. V dropped 4 bases and J dropped 4 bases, with 11 bases sitting between them. CDR3 residues: CASSSPISYNEQFF. In DNA form, the CDR3 reads TGTGCCAGCAGTTCCCCGATCAGTTACAATGAGCAGTTCTTC.

The chain joins TRBV10-2 to TRBJ1-3, with D hard to call. This CDR3 is built from 15 residues. Trimming took 3 bases from V and 0 from J, leaving 9 bases between them. Germline lookup yields CDR1 WSHSY and CDR2 SAAADI. In DNA form, the CDR3 reads TGCGCCAGCAGTGACCGAAGAGGCTCTGGAAACACCATATATTTT. Its translation is CASSDRRGSGNTIYF.

This clonotype was found a few times. The rearrangement uses TRBV29-1 and TRBJ1-2; D is uncertain. Per the germline V gene, CDR1 is SQVTM and CDR2 is ANQGSEA. The ends were cut back, 8 bases at V and 4 bases at J, with 11 bases in the middle. This CDR3 comprises 11 residues. The CDR3 region is CSSTNSYGYTF. CDR3 DNA sequence: TGCAGCTCCACTAACAGCTATGGCTACACCTTC.

The chain has TRBV11-2 and TRBJ2-7, with 8 bases identical to TRBD2. The CDR3 is 16 residues long. Looked up from germline, CDR1 is SGHAT and CDR2 is FQNNGV. Germline trimming cut 0 bases from V and 2 bases from J; bases unmatched to any gene: 6. CDR3 bases: TGTGCCAGCAGCTTAGAACTGGGCGGGAGGCCCTACGAGCAGTACTTC. Translation gives CASSLELGGRPYEQYF. The full variable domain, completed using reference TRBV11-2 and TRBJ2-7, is EAGVAQSPRYKIIEKRQSVAFWCNPISGHATLYWYQQILGQGPKLLIQFQNNGVVDDSQLPKDRFSAERLKGVDSTLKIQPAKLEDSAVYLCASSLELGGRPYEQYFGPGTRLTVT.

This clonotype has only a few counts. The rearrangement joins TRBV27 to TRBJ2-7, with 10 positions matching TRBD2. The CDR3 has 15 residues. Germline CDR1 MNHEY, CDR2 SMNVEV (reference sequence). The J segment lost 4 bases and the V segment lost 4 bases, leaving 7 bases of the junction unmatched. In DNA form, the CDR3 reads TGTGCCAGCAGTTCCCTAGCGGGAGTACAGTACGAGCAGTACTTC. This gives the protein CASSSLAGVQYEQYF.

The V and J genes are TRBV27 and TRBJ2-2; D is uncertain. V was pared by 4 bases and J by 6 bases, with 9 bases between. Germline CDR1 reads MNHEY; CDR2 reads SMNVEV (reference sequence). This CDR3 is 13 amino acids long. The CDR3 loop reads CASSYKGAGELFF. CDR3 nucleotide sequence: TGTGCCAGCAGTTATAAAGGAGCCGGGGAGCTGTTTTTT.

This chain joins TRBV6-1 and TRBJ2-7; unclear D gene. CDR1 MNHNS and CDR2 SASEGT come from the germline V gene. This CDR3 has 14 amino acids. The V end was cut by 0 bases, the J end by 5 bases, with 11 bases between. The CDR3 DNA follows: TGTGCCAGCAGTGAAGCAGGTCAGCCCCACGAGCAGTACTTC. Its translation is CASSEAGQPHEQYF.

This chain links TRBV4-1 with TRBJ2-7, with TRBD2 matching over 8 bases. J gave up 5 bases and V 1 base, and 4 bases lay outside the gene matches. CDR3 length: 14 residues. Germline CDR1 reads MGHRA; CDR2 reads YSYEKL. The CDR3 region is CASSQVGAGDEQYF. The CDR3 bases are TGCGCCAGCAGCCAAGTAGGAGCGGGGGACGAGCAGTACTTC.

The CDR3 is CASSPGTGGFTYEQYF. Written as DNA, the CDR3 is TGTGCCAGCTCACCAGGGACAGGAGGCTTTACCTACGAGCAGTACTTC. The chain joins TRBV18 to TRBJ2-7; the match to TRBD1 covers 8 bases. The CDR3 length is 16 residues. The germline gives CDR1 KGHSH, CDR2 LQKENI. With 2 bases clipped from V and 2 bases from J, the junction kept 8 bases outside the gene matches.

This clonotype was seen more than once but under ten times. The chain carries TRBV6-6 and TRBJ1-2, with TRBD1 matching 9 bases. V lost 6 bases and J lost 4; bases outside the gene matches: 9. Germline lookup yields CDR1 MNHNY and CDR2 SVGAGI (reference sequence). This CDR3 has 15 residues. CDR3 sequence reads: CASRPGQGIIYGYTF. The CDR3 DNA sequence: TGTGCCAGCAGACCGGGACAGGGAATAATCTATGGCTACACCTTC.

This clonotype was recorded at least ten times. This chain joins TRBV29-1 and TRBJ2-7, with 7 nucleotides matching TRBD1. Trimming at V came to 6 bases and at J to 3 bases, leaving 8 bases not matched to a gene. The CDR3 loop spans 13 amino acids. CDR1 is SQVTM and CDR2 is ANQGSEA in the germline V gene. The CDR3 reads CSVRQGGGYEQYF. The CDR3 nucleotides read TGCAGCGTCCGACAGGGTGGGGGCTACGAGCAGTACTTC.

The V gene is TRBV29-1, the J gene TRBJ2-3, with 11 bases aligning to TRBD2. Germline CDR1 and CDR2: SQVTM and ANQGSEA. Germline trimming cut 4 bases from V and 5 bases from J; bases unmatched to any gene: 5. The CDR3 covers 14 residues. The CDR3, as DNA: TGCAGCGTTGTAGCGGGGGGGGTTGAAGATACGCAGTATTTT. Its translation: CSVVAGGVEDTQYF.

CDR3: CASTGLSASSYNEQFF. The CDR3 DNA sequence: TGTGCCAGCACGGGGTTGAGCGCGAGCTCCTACAATGAGCAGTTCTTC. The chain uses TRBV6-1 and TRBJ2-1, with D perhaps matching TRBD2 (5 bases). The CDR3 has 16 residues. The V end lost 7 bases, the J end lost 0 bases, and 16 bases lay between the germline ends. Germline CDR1 is MNHNS and CDR2 is SASEGT.

This chain joins TRBV14 and TRBJ2-3; no reliable D call. V dropped 4 bases and J dropped 3 bases, with 17 bases sitting between them. This CDR3 comprises 16 residues. Per germline, CDR1 SGHDN and CDR2 FVKESK. The CDR3 sequence is CASSRNWLQGTDTQYF. CDR3 nucleotide sequence: TGTGCCAGCAGCCGCAACTGGTTGCAAGGGACAGATACGCAGTATTTT.

The V and J genes are TRBV28 and TRBJ2-3; D unclear. Trimming removed 4 bases at V and 2 bases at J, with 13 bases between. CDR3 length: 15 amino acids. In germline, CDR1 is MDHEN, CDR2 SYDVKM. DNA for the CDR3: TGTGCCAGCAGTTCTACACCAAAACACACAGATACGCAGTATTTT. Protein: CASSSTPKHTDTQYF.

The chain employs TRBV20-1 and TRBJ1-1; maybe TRBD1 (5 bases). Trimming pared 3 bases from V and 6 bases from J, leaving 20 bases between. The CDR3 has 15 amino acids. Germline-derived CDR1 and CDR2 are DFQATT and SNEGSKA (reference sequence). The CDR3 nucleotides read TGCAGTGCTAGGACAGTATGGGGGAGTTTGGCTGAAGCTTTCTTT. Protein: CSARTVWGSLAEAFF.

The chain combines TRBV7-2 with TRBJ2-4, with D unclear. The CDR3 is 11 amino acids. The germline gives CDR1 SGHTA, CDR2 FQGNSA. Trimming stripped 8 bases from V and 13 bases from J, with 15 bases between. CDR3: CASSASYGQYF. CDR3 DNA sequence: TGTGCCAGCTCGGCCTCCTACGGGCAGTACTTC.

This clonotype was observed a few times. The chain recombines TRBV10-3 with TRBJ2-3, with D perhaps TRBD1 (6 bases). Germline loops: CDR1 ENHRY, CDR2 SYGVKD. The CDR3 is 16 amino acids. The V end was cut by 3 bases, the J end by 0 bases, with 13 bases between. In DNA form, the CDR3 reads TGTGCCATCAGTGACCCTTACAGGGCTAGCACAGATACGCAGTATTTT. Translation gives CAISDPYRASTDTQYF.

This chain connects TRBV28 to TRBJ1-1; no firm D call. With 5 bases removed from V and 3 bases from J, the gap between germline ends came to 16 bases. The CDR3 is 15 residues long. In germline, CDR1 is MDHEN, CDR2 SYDVKM. This chain's CDR3 is CASSVPPIGDTEAFF. The CDR3, as DNA: TGTGCCAGCAGTGTCCCTCCTATTGGGGACACTGAAGCTTTCTTT.